Listed here are 30 T cell receptor beta chains from one sample, sequenced in a study of cytomegalovirus exposure and HLA in healthy donors (dated by TCRdb to 2016 to 2017). Libraries came from the immunoSEQ multiplex PCR assay. For the multiplex PCR, a mixture combining 60 forward primers for TCR Vbeta segments and 13 reverse primers for TCR Jbeta segments was used. Imported from immuneACCESS, the table was reduced by TCRdb to in-frame sequences with V and J called. These copies leave out some clones; in studies compared against another copy, an unresolved V gene accounts for under half, and the cause of the remainder is not known. For this sample there are over 120,000 clones; approximately 84% appear just once. Approximately 1.5% of the sample rests with the top ten. The sample was PBMCs. Every receptor here comes from a man aged 30-40 years in good health and CMV-seropositive.

The chain joins TRBV2 to TRBJ1-2; TRBD1 is a possible D gene (6 bases). Per the germline V gene, CDR1 is SNHLY and CDR2 is FYNNEI. This CDR3 comprises 12 residues. Trimming left V 8 bases short and J 4 bases short, with 11 bases between. CDR3 in amino acids: CASGRGSYGYTF. In DNA, the CDR3 is TGTGCCAGCGGGAGGGGGTCCTATGGCTACACCTTC.

CDR3 in amino acids: CASSWEGGSSYEQYF. The CDR3, as DNA: TGTGCCAGCAGTTGGGAGGGGGGGAGTTCCTACGAGCAGTACTTC. The chain joins TRBV6-6 to TRBJ2-7; tentatively, D is TRBD2 (7 bases). V was clipped by 4 bases and J by 1 base, with 14 bases between them. CDR1 and CDR2 (germline): MNHNY, SVGAGI (reference sequence). This CDR3 is 15 amino acids long.

CDR3 residues: CASSYSDRGFVDEQFF. The CDR3 DNA follows: TGTGCCAGCAGTTACTCCGACAGGGGGTTCGTTGATGAGCAGTTCTTC. The rearrangement links TRBV6-5 to TRBJ2-1, with TRBD1 identical over 9 bases. The V gene's germline CDR1 is MNHEY and CDR2 SVGAGI. J lost 8 bases, V lost 0 bases, and 8 bases had no gene match. There are 16 residues in the CDR3.

The genes are TRBV30 and TRBJ2-3; 12 positions match TRBD2. Unmatched junction bases numbered 15, after V lost 7 bases and J lost 4 bases. This CDR3 is built from 17 residues. Germline values: CDR1 GTSNPN, CDR2 SVGIG (reference sequence). For the CDR3, the DNA is TGTGCCTCCCATCTGCTAGCGGGGGGGCATAGCGCAGATACGCAGTATTTT. It is translated as CASHLLAGGHSADTQYF.

The chain's CDR3 is CASRQLADQETQYF. CDR3 DNA sequence: TGTGCCAGCAGGCAACTAGCGGACCAAGAGACCCAGTACTTC. The chain carries TRBV6-5 and TRBJ2-5; TRBD2 matches 8 bases. J gave up 0 bases and V 6 bases, and 3 bases lay outside the gene matches. Looked up from germline, CDR1 is MNHEY and CDR2 is SVGAGI. The CDR3 sequence is 14 residues long.

The rearrangement links TRBV6-4 to TRBJ2-1; a possible D gene is TRBD2 (6 bases). V shed 3 bases and J shed 8 bases, with 11 bases lying between them. The CDR3 consists of 13 residues. Looked up from germline, CDR1 is MRHNA and CDR2 is SNTAGT. The CDR3 is CASSELAGYEQFF. CDR3 sequence (DNA): TGTGCCAGCAGTGAACTCGCGGGGTATGAGCAGTTCTTC.

The chain combines TRBV4-1 with TRBJ2-3; D gene unclear. This CDR3 is built from 12 residues. CDR1 and CDR2 from the germline V gene are MGHRA and YSYEKL. The V end lost 0 bases, the J end lost 8 bases, and 6 bases lay between the germline ends. The CDR3 bases are TGCGCCAGCAGCCAAGAAGCCGGTACGCAGTATTTT. Its translation is CASSQEAGTQYF.

V usage is TRBV5-4 and J usage is TRBJ2-6; weak D call: TRBD2 (5 bases). CDR1 and CDR2 (germline): SGHNT, YYREEE (reference sequence). The V gene lost 4 bases and the J gene lost 0 bases, with 14 bases spanning the gap. The CDR3 is made up of 17 amino acids. This chain's CDR3 is CASSMGSTYSGANVLTF. Written as DNA, the CDR3 is TGTGCCAGCAGCATGGGGAGTACATACTCTGGGGCCAACGTCCTGACTTTC.

V and J are TRBV7-9 and TRBJ1-4, with TRBD1 matching over 10 bases. V shed 5 bases and J 5 bases; nucleotides not matched to a gene: 11. There are 17 residues in the CDR3. Germline V lookup: CDR1 SEHNR, CDR2 FQNEAQ (reference sequence). CDR3 in amino acids: CASSILDGTGANEKLFF. The CDR3 nucleotides read TGTGCCAGCAGCATCCTCGATGGGACAGGGGCAAATGAAAAACTGTTTTTT.

The genes are TRBV28 and TRBJ2-3, with 7 bases matching TRBD1. In germline, CDR1 is MDHEN, CDR2 SYDVKM. The CDR3 is 16 residues long. V was pared by 2 bases and J by 3 bases, with 8 bases of the junction left unmatched. The CDR3 is CASSLTRQGGTDTQYF. CDR3 in DNA: TGTGCCAGCAGTTTAACCCGACAGGGTGGGACAGATACGCAGTATTTT.

The rearrangement joins TRBV18 to TRBJ1-4; TRBD1 matches 8 bases. Germline assignment: CDR1 KGHSH and CDR2 LQKENI. This CDR3 has 18 amino acids. The junction had 8 bases not matched to a gene; V was cut back by 2 bases and J by 0 bases. CDR3 protein: CASSPRSGGTATNEKLFF. In DNA, the CDR3 is TGTGCCAGCTCACCAAGGTCAGGGGGCACAGCAACTAATGAAAAACTGTTTTTT.

This chain links TRBV28 with TRBJ2-7; weak D call: TRBD1 (5 bases). This CDR3 has 15 residues. Germline CDR1 and CDR2: MDHEN and SYDVKM. Trimming shortened V by 2 bases and J by 5 bases, and 16 bases separated the two germline ends. The CDR3: CASSLPFRESDEQYF. The CDR3 coding sequence is TGTGCCAGCAGTTTACCCTTCAGGGAATCGGACGAGCAGTACTTC.

The V call is TRBV11-2, the J call TRBJ2-2, with D uncertain. In germline, CDR1 is SGHAT, CDR2 FQNNGV. The CDR3 runs 16 residues. Trimming pared 1 base from V and 0 bases from J, leaving 9 bases between. CDR3 DNA: TGTGCCAGCAGCTTAGGGGCTGATGCGAACACCGGGGAGCTGTTTTTT. It specifies CASSLGADANTGELFF.

This clone was detected only once. The chain employs TRBV27 and TRBJ1-5; maybe TRBD1 (6 bases). Germline CDR1 is MNHEY and CDR2 is SMNVEV (reference sequence). Trimming took off 3 bases at V and 1 base at J, with 10 bases between the two ends. The CDR3 length is 15 residues. The CDR3 coding sequence is TGTGCCAGCAGTTTGGACAGTTACAGCAATCAGCCCCAGCATTTT. Protein product: CASSLDSYSNQPQHF.

J is TRBJ1-2 and V is TRBV7-2; tentative D call: TRBD1 (6 bases). Germline V gene data show CDR1 as SGHTA and CDR2 as FQGNSA. This CDR3 is 15 amino acids long. V gave up 5 bases and J gave up 1 base, with 14 bases separating them. CDR3 amino acids: CASSGRGALNYGYTF. As DNA, the CDR3 is TGTGCCAGCAGCGGGCGGGGGGCCCTTAACTATGGCTACACCTTC. Based on the CDR3 plus reference TRBV7-2 and TRBJ1-2, the full variable domain is GAGVSQSPSNKVTEKGKDVELRCDPISGHTALYWYRQSLGQGLEFLIYFQGNSAPDKSGLPSDRFSAERTGGSVSTLTIQRTQQEDSAVYLCASSGRGALNYGYTFGSGTRLTVV.

The chain has TRBV7-9 and TRBJ1-5, with D unclear. V was trimmed by 3 bases and J by 1 base, leaving 7 bases between them. This CDR3 comprises 14 residues. Germline assignment: CDR1 SEHNR and CDR2 FQNEAQ (reference sequence). The CDR3 reads CASSFEQSNQPQHF. CDR3 DNA: TGTGCCAGCAGCTTCGAACAGAGCAATCAGCCCCAGCATTTT. Combining the CDR3 with reference TRBV7-9 and TRBJ1-5 gives the whole variable domain DTGVSQNPRHKITKRGQNVTFRCDPISEHNRLYWYRQTLGQGPEFLTYFQNEAQLEKSRLLSDRFSAERPKGSFSTLEIQRTEQGDSAMYLCASSFEQSNQPQHFGDGTRLSIL.

The chain joins TRBV27 to TRBJ1-2; 8 bases align to TRBD1. Germline-derived CDR1 and CDR2 are MNHEY and SMNVEV (reference sequence). The J segment lost 4 bases and the V segment lost 6 bases, leaving 4 bases of the junction unmatched. CDR3 length: 13 amino acids. CDR3 sequence: CASSQGALYGYTF. CDR3 sequence (DNA): TGTGCCAGCAGCCAGGGGGCCCTCTATGGCTACACCTTC.

The chain recombines TRBV2 with TRBJ2-1; 9 bases fit TRBD1. CDR3 size: 16 residues. The V gene's germline CDR1 is SNHLY and CDR2 FYNNEI. Unmatched junction bases numbered 11, after V lost 4 bases and J lost 7 bases. For the CDR3, the DNA is TGTGCCAGCAGTGTCTTAAGGACAGGGGTGTCGAATGAGCAGTTCTTC. Residues: CASSVLRTGVSNEQFF.

The chain couples TRBV6-5 to TRBJ2-2; tentatively, D is TRBD2 (6 bases). The CDR3 runs 15 residues. Germline V lookup: CDR1 MNHEY, CDR2 SVGAGI. V dropped 10 bases and J dropped 2 bases, with 17 bases sitting between them. The CDR3 DNA is TGTGCCACCTCCCCAGCGGAGGGAAACACCGGGGAGCTGTTTTTT. It encodes CATSPAEGNTGELFF.

The gene calls are TRBV6-5 and TRBJ2-7; 9 bases fit TRBD2. Germline CDR1 reads MNHEY; CDR2 reads SVGAGI. The CDR3 covers 12 residues. V was pared by 7 bases and J by 7 bases, with 5 bases of the junction left unmatched. CDR3 residues: CASTAGGREQYF. The CDR3 nucleotides are TGTGCCAGCACGGCGGGGGGGCGGGAGCAGTACTTC.

The rearrangement links TRBV7-9 to TRBJ2-4; TRBD1 might be the D (5 bases). Trimming pared 7 bases from V and 8 bases from J, leaving 15 bases between. The CDR3 sequence is 13 residues long. Germline CDR1 SEHNR, CDR2 FQNEAQ (reference sequence). The CDR3 DNA reads as TGTGCCAGCACCGCCCACCAGGGTGACATTCAGTACTTC. It is translated as CASTAHQGDIQYF.

The rearrangement links TRBV29-1 to TRBJ2-3, with 7 nucleotides matching TRBD1. Germline V gene lookup returns CDR1 SQVTM and CDR2 ANQGSEA. The CDR3 extends over 15 amino acids. Trimming at V came to 1 base and at J to 4 bases, leaving 8 bases not matched to a gene. The CDR3 is CSVEGWGQPPDTQYF. The CDR3 bases are TGCAGCGTTGAAGGGTGGGGACAGCCCCCAGATACGCAGTATTTT.

V and J are TRBV7-2 and TRBJ2-7, with a tentative D call TRBD2 (5 bases). The CDR3 consists of 14 residues. Germline V lookup: CDR1 SGHTA, CDR2 FQGNSA. Trimming removed 0 bases at V and 1 base at J, with 7 bases between. The chain's CDR3 is CASSLAGDSYEQYF. The CDR3 DNA is TGTGCCAGCAGCTTAGCCGGGGATTCCTACGAGCAGTACTTC.

The CDR3 bases are TGTGCCAGCAGCTTAAGTGGCCCTGGAAACACCATATATTTT. Translating gives CASSLSGPGNTIYF. V is TRBV7-3 and J is TRBJ1-3; D is unresolved. The CDR3 loop spans 14 amino acids. V was trimmed by 1 base and J by 2 bases, leaving 6 bases between them. The germline V gene encodes CDR1 SGHTA and CDR2 FQGTGA.

The V call is TRBV4-1, the J call TRBJ1-4; 8 positions agree with TRBD1. CDR3 size: 19 residues. Germline V gene lookup returns CDR1 MGHRA and CDR2 YSYEKL. The V and J ends lost 1 base and 5 bases, in that order; junction bases with no gene match: 15. The CDR3 here is CASSQVPPADRGGNEKLFF. CDR3 nucleotide sequence: TGCGCCAGCAGCCAAGTACCCCCCGCCGACAGGGGAGGGAATGAAAAACTGTTTTTT.

The V call is TRBV12-2, the J call TRBJ2-1; the table's D gene call, TRBD1, was not cross checked with the DNA. TRBV12-2 is a documented pseudogene. This CDR3 region has 15 residues. The CDR3 sequence: CASRLVRTTYNEQFF. The CDR3 nucleotides are TGTGCAAGTCGCTTAGTTAGGACAACTTACAATGAGCAGTTCTTC.

The chain uses TRBV19 and TRBJ2-7, with D tentatively TRBD2 (6 bases). V was pared by 4 bases and J by 0 bases, with 13 bases between. CDR1 LNHDA and CDR2 SQIVND come from the germline V gene (reference sequence). The CDR3 runs to 15 residues. The CDR3 nucleotides read TGTGCCAGTAGTAGATCAGCGGGTAGCTCCTACGAGCAGTACTTC. Translation gives CASSRSAGSSYEQYF.

The chain links TRBV19 to TRBJ1-1; 9 bases map to TRBD1. Germline CDR1 and CDR2: LNHDA and SQIVND (reference sequence). V was pared by 7 bases and J by 0 bases, with 6 bases of the junction left unmatched. The CDR3 covers 15 residues. The CDR3 loop reads CASIDRGRVNTEAFF. The CDR3 DNA is TGTGCCAGTATTGACAGGGGGAGAGTGAACACTGAAGCTTTCTTT.

Here the CDR3 DNA reads TGTGCCAGCGATAGCGGCCAAGGAGGACTCAATGAGCAGTTCTTC. Translating gives CASDSGQGGLNEQFF. V is TRBV7-9 and J is TRBJ2-1, with a weak D call TRBD2 (6 bases). Per germline, CDR1 SEHNR and CDR2 FQNEAQ (reference sequence). V lost 8 bases, J lost 6 bases, and 20 bases lay in between. The CDR3 covers 15 residues.

The table lists this clone with a count of one. The V gene is TRBV28, the J gene TRBJ2-7; TRBD2 is a possible D gene (6 bases). V gave up 3 bases and J gave up 2 bases, with 17 bases separating them. The germline CDR1 and CDR2 sequences are MDHEN and SYDVKM. The CDR3 consists of 16 residues. This chain's CDR3 is CASSFSGAVSTYEQYF. Written as DNA, the CDR3 is TGTGCCAGCAGTTTTAGCGGAGCCGTGTCCACCTACGAGCAGTACTTC.